This T cell receptor beta chain was recorded in a study of vaccination effects on CD4 cells after COVID-19. V dropped 10 bases and J dropped 5 bases, with 17 bases sitting between them. The germline V gene has CDR1 SNHLY and CDR2 FYNNEI. The CDR3 is 14 residues long. Study conclusions and caveats: Healthy vaccinees had only 1 of 255 vaccine-induced clones cross-react with common cold coronaviruses. Clones arising from infection and from vaccination showed marked clonal contraction late after vaccination.

Libraries were prepared by immunoSEQ multiplex PCR; TCRdb keeps only in-frame clonotypes and omits some of them. Counted here are around 79,000 clones, around 79% occurring once; the ten biggest clones make up about 10%. Concerning this clone: Its target is not known.

Within the ViraFEST assay, antigen-specific CD4+ T cells underwent expansion with viral peptide pools prior to sequencing. The authors isolated CD4+ T cells after around nine days of culture. Nobody among the vaccine recipients had prior SARS-CoV-2 infection (nucleocapsid antibodies were negative). It was with approximately 10 IU/ml IL-2 and about 10 ug/ml peptides that about 2 million PBMC per well were cultured. IL-2 medium supplanted half the medium on days 3 and 7. The source of this sequence is a human donor who received a COVID-19 vaccine. Material: CD4+ T cells from PBMCs cultured with SARS-CoV-2 spike peptides, obtained before COVID-19 vaccination. The chain carries TRBV2 and TRBJ2-2, with TRBD1 as a possible D gene (5 bases). The CDR3 here is CATLRDRGTGELFF. The CDR3 region has the DNA TGTGCCACCCTCAGGGATAGGGGTACCGGGGAGCTGTTTTTT.